These 23 T cell receptor beta chains were sequenced from one sample in a study of early T cells in non-severe SARS-CoV-2 infection. TCRdb reanalysed the 5' RACE reads using MiXCR and keeps one entry per CDR3 protein. The repertoire consists of 71,000 or so distinct CDR3 sequences, with about 13% occurring once and the leading ten covering around 15%. Sequenced: whole blood. The receptor set was obtained from an adult who was a healthcare worker with PCR-confirmed SARS-CoV-2 infection or an uninfected control (not recorded which).

This clonotype was recorded many times. This chain uses TRBV2 with TRBJ2-5; no clear D. The germline gives CDR1 SNHLY, CDR2 FYNNEI. The CDR3 runs 14 residues. Between the trimmed V and J ends, which lost 4 bases and 1 base, there was a span of 10 bases. The CDR3 protein is CASSVVRGQETQYF. The CDR3 bases are TGTGCCAGCAGTGTTGTCAGAGGCCAAGAGACCCAGTACTTC.

The V and J genes are TRBV19 and TRBJ2-3, with a weak D call TRBD2 (5 bases). V gave up 9 bases and J gave up 5 bases, with 12 bases separating them. Germline lookup yields CDR1 LNHDA and CDR2 SQIVND (reference sequence). The CDR3 totals 12 residues. This CDR3 reads CASRSRGDTQYF. The CDR3 DNA reads as TGTGCCAGCCGCAGCCGGGGAGATACGCAGTATTTT.

This clonotype has a count of ten or more. The chain links TRBV28 to TRBJ2-2; D tentatively reads TRBD1 or TRBD2 (5 bases each). Trimming took off 8 bases at V and 6 bases at J, with 19 bases between the two ends. The germline gives CDR1 MDHEN, CDR2 SYDVKM. The CDR3 spans 15 residues. The CDR3 protein is CASLWGSPGSGELFF. The CDR3 DNA reads as TGTGCCAGCCTGTGGGGGTCTCCCGGGTCCGGGGAGCTGTTTTTT.

The V gene is TRBV12-3 or TRBV12-4, the J gene TRBJ2-3, with a weak D call TRBD1 (5 bases). Trimming cost V 6 bases and J 4 bases, with 17 bases left between them. This CDR3 is built from 15 residues. CDR3 nucleotides: TGTGCCAGCAGCCCTGGGAAGGGGTGGGCAGATACGCAGTATTTT. Translating it yields CASSPGKGWADTQYF.

This chain connects TRBV11-2 to TRBJ2-3; 9 bases agree with TRBD2. The germline gives CDR1 SGHAT, CDR2 FQNNGV. V lost 0 bases, J lost 6 bases, and 7 bases stayed unmatched. The CDR3 loop spans 16 amino acids. CDR3 in DNA: TGTGCCAGCAGCTTAGATCCGCGGGGGGGCCTTGATACGCAGTATTTT. This translates into CASSLDPRGGLDTQYF.

This clonotype appeared a few times. The chain couples TRBV7-9 to TRBJ2-1, with 7 bases fitting TRBD2. Germline trimming cut 5 bases from V and 9 bases from J; bases unmatched to any gene: 4. Germline loops: CDR1 SEHNR, CDR2 FQNEAQ (reference sequence). CDR3 length: 12 residues. The CDR3 loop reads CASSRGGREQFF. Here the CDR3 DNA reads TGTGCCAGCAGCCGCGGGGGTCGTGAGCAGTTCTTC.

The chain links TRBV6-5 to TRBJ2-3; TRBD1 agrees at 7 bases. The CDR3 covers 14 residues. Trimming removed 5 bases from V and 0 bases from J; junction bases left unmatched: 2. In germline, CDR1 is MNHEY, CDR2 SVGAGI. The CDR3 nucleotides are TGTGCCAGCAGTCCGGGACAGAGCACAGATACGCAGTATTTT. Protein: CASSPGQSTDTQYF.

The chain joins TRBV5-1 to TRBJ1-1; D is unresolved. Germline V gene lookup returns CDR1 SGHRS and CDR2 YFSETQ. This CDR3 contains 13 residues. Between the trimmed V and J ends, which lost 4 bases and 3 bases, there was a span of 10 bases. CDR3 DNA sequence: TGCGCCAGCAGCGCCGGACCCTACACTGAAGCTTTCTTT. Its protein is CASSAGPYTEAFF.

The CDR3 DNA sequence: TGTGCCAGCAGCTTAGCGCGGAATTCACCCCTCCACTTT. This encodes CASSLARNSPLHF. The chain carries TRBV7-8 and TRBJ1-6; D gene ambiguous. The CDR3 totals 13 residues. V lost 0 bases to trimming and J lost 7 bases, with 4 bases between them. Germline V gene lookup returns CDR1 SGHVS and CDR2 FQNEAQ.

The V call is TRBV12-3 or TRBV12-4, the J call TRBJ2-3; TRBD2 matches 9 bases. With V trimmed by 3 bases and J by 4 bases, 2 bases remained unmatched. The length of the CDR3 is 14 residues. The CDR3 sequence is CASSLSGGPDTQYF. The CDR3 bases are TGTGCCAGCAGTTTGAGCGGGGGGCCAGATACGCAGTATTTT.

This clonotype was detected many times. J is TRBJ2-7 and V is TRBV10-2; 8 nucleotides line up with TRBD2. Germline loops: CDR1 WSHSY, CDR2 SAAADI. This CDR3 comprises 16 residues. The V segment lost 2 bases and the J segment 4 bases; nucleotides outside the gene matches: 10. Here the CDR3 DNA reads TGCGCCAGCAGTGAGCTTCTGGCGGGGGGTTCTTACGAGCAGTACTTC. This translates into CASSELLAGGSYEQYF.

CDR3 bases: TGTGCCAGCCATAGGGAGGGGCCCAACACCGGGGAGCTGTTTTTT. This sequence encodes CASHREGPNTGELFF. V is TRBV6-1 and J is TRBJ2-2; 7 positions match TRBD2. The CDR3 consists of 15 residues. Trimming at V came to 8 bases and at J to 2 bases, leaving 8 bases not matched to a gene. Germline values: CDR1 MNHNS, CDR2 SASEGT.

V and J are TRBV7-6 and TRBJ1-5; no clear D. Trimming took off 2 bases at V and 5 bases at J, with 10 bases between the two ends. Per germline, CDR1 SGHVS and CDR2 FNYEAQ. The CDR3 spans 14 residues. The CDR3 here is CASSLSPGDQPQHF. The CDR3 bases are TGTGCCAGCAGCTTAAGCCCGGGAGATCAGCCCCAGCATTTT.

The sample holds many counts of this clonotype. The chain joins TRBV4-2 to TRBJ2-2; no reliable D call. Germline V gene data show CDR1 as LGHNA and CDR2 as YNFKEQ. The CDR3 covers 13 residues. The V gene lost 2 bases and the J gene lost 5 bases, with 6 bases spanning the gap. This chain's CDR3 is CASSQLLTGELFF. The DNA of the CDR3 is TGTGCCAGCAGCCAACTGTTGACCGGGGAGCTGTTTTTT.

The chain uses TRBV5-1 and TRBJ2-1; D remains ambiguous. Germline CDR1 reads SGHRS; CDR2 reads YFSETQ. The CDR3 is 14 residues long. Trimming took off 1 base at V and 4 bases at J, with 9 bases between the two ends. DNA for the CDR3: TGCGCCAGCAGCTTGAAAGTACAATACAATGAGCAGTTCTTC. It yields the protein CASSLKVQYNEQFF.

This clonotype was detected only a few times. V and J are TRBV10-3 and TRBJ2-2, with 8 bases fitting TRBD1. This CDR3 comprises 14 residues. The germline gives CDR1 ENHRY, CDR2 SYGVKD. V lost 7 bases and J lost 6; bases outside the gene matches: 7. The CDR3 protein is CAIMGTGLPGELFF. CDR3 bases: TGTGCCATCATGGGGACAGGTCTACCCGGGGAGCTGTTTTTT.

The chain employs TRBV3-1 and TRBJ2-1; the D gene is possibly TRBD2 (5 bases). This CDR3 region has 16 residues. Germline V gene lookup returns CDR1 LGHDT and CDR2 YNNKEL (reference sequence). The ends were cut back, 1 base at V and 9 bases at J, with 19 bases in the middle. The chain's CDR3 is CASSQVGPGRDGEQFF. The CDR3 nucleotides read TGTGCCAGCAGCCAAGTAGGGCCAGGCCGGGATGGTGAGCAGTTCTTC.

This clonotype occurred many times. This sequence joins TRBV7-3 and TRBJ1-6; weak D call: TRBD1 (6 bases). This CDR3 spans 15 amino acids. V dropped 1 base and J dropped 7 bases, with 11 bases sitting between them. Germline loops: CDR1 SGHTA, CDR2 FQGTGA. The CDR3 DNA reads as TGTGCCAGCAGCTTAATAGGGGGGGCGAATTCACCCCTCCACTTT. It yields the protein CASSLIGGANSPLHF.

There are a few counts of this clonotype. The genes are TRBV9 and TRBJ1-1; TRBD1 might be the D (5 bases). Germline CDR1 reads SGDLS; CDR2 reads YYNGEE. The CDR3 has 16 amino acids. V lost 4 bases and J 4 bases, leaving 20 bases between the germline ends. CDR3 in DNA: TGTGCCAGCAGCAACCGGGCCACCCTGAGGGGCACTGAAGCTTTCTTT. This encodes CASSNRATLRGTEAFF.

This clonotype has ten or more counts. The chain has TRBV29-1 and TRBJ2-2; D is uncertain. The CDR3 sequence is 13 residues long. V lost 4 bases, J lost 1 base, and 7 bases lay in between. Per germline, CDR1 SQVTM and CDR2 ANQGSEA. CDR3 loop: CSVGVGNTGELFF. The CDR3 nucleotides read TGCAGCGTTGGGGTTGGGAACACCGGGGAGCTGTTTTTT.

This clonotype was seen repeatedly, ten times or more. The chain employs TRBV29-1 and TRBJ2-5; D may be TRBD1 (5 bases). V lost 7 bases and J 2 bases, leaving 11 bases between the germline ends. The CDR3 sequence is 12 residues long. Germline V gene sequence: CDR1 SQVTM, CDR2 ANQGSEA. The CDR3 sequence: CSANDRQETQYF. Here the CDR3 DNA reads TGCAGCGCCAACGACAGACAAGAGACCCAGTACTTC.

This clonotype has more than one count but fewer than ten. The rearrangement links TRBV29-1 to TRBJ2-2, with a possible D match to TRBD1 (5 bases). The CDR3 runs 16 residues. The V and J ends lost 0 bases and 4 bases respectively, with 15 bases between them. Germline loops: CDR1 SQVTM, CDR2 ANQGSEA. CDR3 DNA sequence: TGCAGCGTTGAAGATCTGTCAGGGATCGGCACCGGGGAGCTGTTTTTT. Translated, it gives CSVEDLSGIGTGELFF.

This clonotype has more than one count but fewer than ten. The genes are TRBV19 and TRBJ2-2; TRBD1 aligns across 8 bases. This CDR3 contains 15 residues. Germline assignment: CDR1 LNHDA and CDR2 SQIVND (reference sequence). With V trimmed by 9 bases and J by 4 bases, 10 bases remained unmatched. CDR3 residues: CASQDRGYRTGELFF. CDR3 nucleotide sequence: TGTGCCAGCCAAGACAGGGGATATCGCACCGGGGAGCTGTTTTTT.